The 25 T cell receptor beta chains given below trace back to one sample, sequenced in a study of T-cell memory formation after mild COVID-19. Each CDR3 protein gets one entry after TCRdb re-called the 5' RACE reads with MiXCR. This sample has around 55,000 distinct CDR3 sequences; more than 9% occur once, and the top ten carry 0.9% to 1.5%. Source material: PBMCs or a T cell subset sorted from them (not recorded which). The receptors were sampled from a man younger than 35 who had mild COVID-19 (a few samples of this study predate the infection). Cell type and time point are not known.

The chain employs TRBV4-3 and TRBJ1-6; D unresolved. Germline CDR1 LGHNA, CDR2 YSLEER. The CDR3 has 13 amino acids. V was shortened by 0 bases and J by 6 bases, with 3 bases between the two germline ends. The CDR3 sequence is CASSQDTNSPLHF. Written as DNA, the CDR3 is TGCGCCAGCAGCCAAGATACTAATTCACCCCTCCACTTT.

This clonotype has only a few counts. This sequence joins TRBV10-3 and TRBJ2-3; 7 positions match TRBD1. Germline trimming cut 10 bases from V and 2 bases from J; bases unmatched to any gene: 15. This CDR3 contains 16 residues. Germline V gives CDR1 ENHRY, CDR2 SYGVKD. The CDR3 DNA follows: TGTGCCACACCCATAACCGGGACAGAAGACACAGATACGCAGTATTTT. Translating gives CATPITGTEDTDTQYF.

The V and J genes are TRBV4-1 and TRBJ1-1; D gene ambiguous. CDR1 MGHRA and CDR2 YSYEKL come from the germline V gene. The CDR3 is 16 residues long. V was shortened by 1 base and J by 7 bases, with 19 bases between the two germline ends. The CDR3, as DNA: TGCGCCAGCAGCCAAGTAACGGTGAAACTTGGAGTTGAAGCTTTCTTT. This sequence encodes CASSQVTVKLGVEAFF.

This clonotype has ten or more counts. The rearrangement joins TRBV21-1 to TRBJ2-3; the D call of TRBD1 is as the table states it, not checked on the DNA. TRBV21-1 is shown as a pseudogene. The CDR3 covers 13 residues. The CDR3, as DNA: TGTGCCAGCCGGGCCAGGTTGACAGATACGCAGTATTTT. This gives the protein CASRARLTDTQYF.

This clonotype was seen repeatedly, ten times or more. The chain joins TRBV5-1 to TRBJ2-3; no firm D call. Germline values: CDR1 SGHRS, CDR2 YFSETQ. V was pared by 0 bases and J by 2 bases, with 7 bases between. CDR3 length equals 14 residues. The DNA of the CDR3 is TGCGCCAGCAGCTTGGCCACCCACACAGATACGCAGTATTTT. Translation: CASSLATHTDTQYF.

About this clonotype: Germline and junction disagree at one end, which may indicate a read error. This chain links TRBV4-3 with TRBJ2-1, with 8 positions matching TRBD2. The CDR3 consists of 16 residues. Germline V lookup: CDR1 LGHNA, CDR2 YSLEER. Here the CDR3 reads CASSQETGRGGGPVVF. The DNA for the CDR3 is TGCGCCAGCAGCCAAGAGACGGGGAGGGGCGGGGGGCCGGTTGTCTTC.

Only a few counts were recorded for this clonotype. V and J are TRBV6-5 and TRBJ2-1, with 7 bases lining up with TRBD1. The CDR3 is 15 amino acids. With 4 bases clipped from V and 3 bases from J, the junction kept 6 bases outside the gene matches. Germline CDR1 reads MNHEY; CDR2 reads SVGAGI. DNA of the CDR3: TGTGCCAGCAGTTCGCAGGGGGTGGGCTACAATGAGCAGTTCTTC. Translated: CASSSQGVGYNEQFF.

This clonotype was seen more than once but under ten times. V and J are TRBV5-1 and TRBJ2-1; D remains unclear. Germline loops: CDR1 SGHRS, CDR2 YFSETQ. V gave up 0 bases and J gave up 10 bases, with 11 bases separating them. This CDR3 has 13 residues. The CDR3 is CASSLAPENEQFF. The CDR3 region has the DNA TGCGCCAGCAGCTTGGCCCCGGAGAACGAGCAGTTCTTC.

This clonotype was seen many times. J is TRBJ2-2 and V is TRBV7-2; 9 positions agree with TRBD1. This CDR3 is 17 amino acids long. Germline CDR1 SGHTA, CDR2 FQGNSA. V gave up 6 bases and J gave up 5 bases; unmatched junction bases: 13. In DNA, the CDR3 is TGTGCCAGCAGACTACGTCACAGGGGGCGCGGGACCGGGGAGCTGTTTTTT. Translation: CASRLRHRGRGTGELFF.

The V and J genes are TRBV4-2 and TRBJ1-5; 8 nucleotides line up with TRBD1. The CDR3 contains 14 residues. J gave up 3 bases and V 4 bases, and 2 bases lay outside the gene matches. CDR1 is LGHNA, CDR2 YNFKEQ, per germline. The CDR3 region is CASSLDRDNQPQHF. The CDR3 nucleotides are TGTGCCAGCAGCCTGGACAGGGACAATCAGCCCCAGCATTTT.

In DNA, the CDR3 is TGTGCCAGCTCACAGCAAGAGACCCAGTACTTC. The encoded protein is CASSQQETQYF. The V call is TRBV18, the J call TRBJ2-5, with D hard to call. Germline lookup yields CDR1 KGHSH and CDR2 LQKENI. The CDR3 has 11 residues. The V end was cut by 4 bases, the J end by 2 bases, with 2 bases between.

This clonotype showed up many times. The chain carries TRBV5-1 and TRBJ1-4; unclear D gene. This CDR3 spans 13 amino acids. Trimming took off 2 bases at V and 8 bases at J, with 10 bases between the two ends. The germline V gene encodes CDR1 SGHRS and CDR2 YFSETQ. CDR3 sequence reads: CASSFPEREKLFF. In nucleotides, the CDR3 is TGCGCCAGCAGCTTCCCGGAGCGGGAAAAACTGTTTTTT.

This clonotype was detected a few times. This chain connects TRBV2 to TRBJ1-1; 8 positions agree with TRBD1. Per germline, CDR1 SNHLY and CDR2 FYNNEI. V lost 7 bases, J lost 5 bases, and 9 bases stayed unmatched. The CDR3 consists of 14 residues. CDR3 nucleotide sequence: TGTGCCAGCATGCCCGCAGGGGGCTGGACTGAAGCTTTCTTT. Protein sequence: CASMPAGGWTEAFF.

A few counts support this clonotype. This chain uses TRBV29-1 with TRBJ1-1; D remains ambiguous. V lost 3 bases and J 3 bases, leaving 11 bases between the germline ends. The CDR3 contains 13 residues. Germline assignment: CDR1 SQVTM and CDR2 ANQGSEA. CDR3 amino acids: CSVEKGWDTEAFF. DNA of the CDR3: TGCAGCGTTGAGAAGGGTTGGGACACTGAAGCTTTCTTT.

This chain joins TRBV20-1 and TRBJ1-3, with D perhaps matching TRBD1 (5 bases). Trimming pared 0 bases from V and 0 bases from J, leaving 12 bases between. CDR3 length: 16 residues. Germline V CDR1 and CDR2: DFQATT, SNEGSKA (reference sequence). The CDR3 bases are TGCAGTGCTAGAGATCCTAGGGGTTCCTCTGGAAACACCATATATTTT. This translates into CSARDPRGSSGNTIYF.

This clonotype was counted ten times or more. The V and J genes are TRBV5-6 and TRBJ2-3, with 10 bases fitting TRBD1. The germline V gene encodes CDR1 SGHDT and CDR2 YYEEEE. V was clipped by 7 bases and J by 2 bases; unmatched bases: 10. CDR3 length equals 16 residues. CDR3 in DNA: TGTGCCAGCGACAAGACAGGGGGCGTACTCACAGATACGCAGTATTTT. The encoded protein is CASDKTGGVLTDTQYF. Full variable domain (outside the CDR3, taken from reference TRBV5-6 and TRBJ2-3): DAGVTQSPTHLIKTRGQQVTLRCSPKSGHDTVSWYQQALGQGPQFIFQYYEEEERQRGNFPDRFSGHQFPNYSSELNVNALLLGDSALYLCASDKTGGVLTDTQYFGPGTRLTVL.

This clonotype was counted ten times or more. The genes are TRBV7-2 and TRBJ2-5, with unresolved D. The CDR3 is 12 residues long. Germline CDR1 SGHTA, CDR2 FQGNSA. V was cut by 5 bases and J by 4 bases, with 8 bases left in between. The CDR3 DNA sequence: TGTGCCAGCAGCAACAGACTAGAGACCCAGTACTTC. It encodes CASSNRLETQYF.

This chain connects TRBV5-1 to TRBJ2-3, with 8 bases fitting TRBD2. Germline trimming cut 7 bases from V and 4 bases from J; bases unmatched to any gene: 5. CDR3 size: 13 residues. In germline, CDR1 is SGHRS, CDR2 YFSETQ. The CDR3 DNA follows: TGCGCCAGCCACCGGGGGGGCTCAGATACGCAGTATTTT. Its protein is CASHRGGSDTQYF. The full variable domain, with the rest looked up from reference TRBV5-1 and TRBJ2-3, is KAGVTQTPRYLIKTRGQQVTLSCSPISGHRSVSWYQQTPGQGLQFLFEYFSETQRNKGNFPGRFSGRQFSNSRSEMNVSTLELGDSALYLCASHRGGSDTQYFGPGTRLTVL.

This clonotype was recorded at least ten times. V usage is TRBV5-6 and J usage is TRBJ2-5, with D possibly being TRBD1 (6 bases). V shed 2 bases and J shed 1 base, with 15 bases lying between them. The CDR3 contains 16 residues. Looked up from germline, CDR1 is SGHDT and CDR2 is YYEEEE. CDR3 coding DNA: TGTGCCAGCAGCTTTTGGGGGCCGAACTTCCAAGAGACCCAGTACTTC. Translation gives CASSFWGPNFQETQYF.

The J gene is TRBJ2-5, the V gene TRBV20-1, with TRBD2 identical over 9 bases. The ends lost 5 bases at V and 1 base at J; junction bases unmatched: 5. This CDR3 has 14 amino acids. Germline assignment: CDR1 DFQATT and CDR2 SNEGSKA (reference sequence). CDR3 protein: CSAENSGSQETQYF. The CDR3 nucleotides read TGCAGTGCTGAGAATAGCGGGAGCCAAGAGACCCAGTACTTC.

This clonotype was counted many times. Germline is not matched at one junction end, which may reflect a read error. The chain couples TRBV2 to TRBJ1-3; D remains ambiguous. This CDR3 region has 14 residues. Germline CDR1 is SNHLY and CDR2 is FYNNEI. The CDR3 region has the DNA TGTGCCAGCAGCGAAGGGTATTCCGGAAACACCATATATTTT. It yields the protein CASSEGYSGNTIYF.

This CDR3 reads CASSSDRTGLSAQYF. The CDR3 DNA is TGTGCCAGCAGCTCAGATAGGACTGGGCTTTCGGCCCAGTACTTC. The rearrangement uses TRBV11-2 and TRBJ2-5; D is possibly TRBD2 (5 bases). CDR1 and CDR2 from the germline V gene are SGHAT and FQNNGV. V lost 4 bases to trimming and J lost 9 bases, with 21 bases between them. The CDR3 loop spans 15 amino acids.

In its sample, this clonotype was seen many times. This chain uses TRBV7-2 with TRBJ2-5, with 7 bases lining up with TRBD1. CDR1 is SGHTA, CDR2 FQGNSA, per germline. The CDR3 is 13 residues long. V was clipped by 5 bases and J by 5 bases; unmatched bases: 5. The CDR3 DNA follows: TGTGCCAGCAGCCAAGGACAGGTGGAGACCCAGTACTTC. Encoded protein: CASSQGQVETQYF.

This clonotype was detected many times. This chain joins TRBV5-1 and TRBJ2-2, with 8 bases matching TRBD1. The CDR3 extends over 15 amino acids. CDR1 and CDR2 from the germline V gene are SGHRS and YFSETQ. J was trimmed by 0 bases and V by 4 bases; bases with no gene match: 2. CDR3 nucleotides: TGCGCCAGCAGCCAGGGGGCAACGAACACCGGGGAGCTGTTTTTT. It translates to CASSQGATNTGELFF. Variable domain in full (rest from reference TRBV5-1 and TRBJ2-2): KAGVTQTPRYLIKTRGQQVTLSCSPISGHRSVSWYQQTPGQGLQFLFEYFSETQRNKGNFPGRFSGRQFSNSRSEMNVSTLELGDSALYLCASSQGATNTGELFFGEGSRLTVL.

This clonotype was picked up a small number of times. The chain combines TRBV7-9 with TRBJ2-3; D unresolved. The V and J ends lost 2 bases and 6 bases respectively, with 9 bases between them. Germline assignment: CDR1 SEHNR and CDR2 FQNEAQ (reference sequence). This CDR3 is 13 amino acids long. This chain's CDR3 is CASSLSVVDTQYF. The CDR3 nucleotides are TGTGCCAGCAGCTTATCGGTCGTGGATACGCAGTATTTT.